This entry features one TCR beta chain sequence. Its antigen is not known. Per germline, CDR1 MGHRA and CDR2 YSYEKL. This CDR3 has 13 residues. The entry originates in a study of T cells expressing NK-cell markers. Study in general: It was sorted CD3+CD56+NKG2C+, CD3+CD56+NKG2C- and CD3+CD56-NKG2C+ T cells that supplied the TCR beta repertoires. Study results and limitations: Similarly, these clonotypes led the CD3+CD56-NKG2C+ fraction as well in a few donors. Whether the expanded NKG2C+ T cell clones recognized HCMV remained unclear.

What made the TCR beta cDNA was 5'RACE template switching with UMIs. Each CDR3 protein gets one entry in TCRdb, which reprocessed the 5' RACE reads and gives no DNA. The sample totals about 170,000 distinct CDR3 sequences. V gene TRBV4-1 combines with J gene TRBJ1-2. This TCR was recovered from a man aged 18 to 69 in good health. Material for sequencing was blood T cells: a sorted CD56 or NKG2C T cell subset, CD4+ or CD8+ T cells, or bulk PBMC T cells (not recorded which). The CDR3 sequence: CASSQVATLGYTF.